The rows below give T cell receptor beta chains drawn from one sample of a study of CD8 T cells in ankylosing spondylitis. TCRdb called the 5' RACE reads again in MiXCR, with one record for every CDR3 protein. The data contain fewer than 650,000 distinct CDR3 sequences, about 12% of them singletons. The sequenced sample consisted of blood, either unsorted or a sorted T cell fraction (not recorded which). The receptor source for this set is a male donor with ankylosing spondylitis. CDR3s include the opening cysteine and the closing phenylalanine or tryptophan. The order of the fields is CDR3 DNA, CDR3 protein, clone size, J gene, V gene, D gene. D genes are given only for firm matches. Some rows have no size entry. The others give once, few or many, or a class for an expanded clone.

DNA: TGCAGTGCTAGAGACCCCAGCAGGGTCAACTATGGCTACACCTTC
CDR3: CSARDPSRVNYGYTF
size: NA
J: TRBJ1-2
V: TRBV20-1
D: NA

DNA: TGTGCCAGCAGCCAAGATCTAACTGATAACAATGAGCAGTTCTTC
CDR3: CASSQDLTDNNEQFF
size: few
J: TRBJ2-1
V: TRBV14
D: NA

DNA: TGTGCCACCAGCAGAGAACTGGCAGGGGGTTCTTACAATGAGCAGTTCTTC
CDR3: CATSRELAGGSYNEQFF
size: NA
J: TRBJ2-1
V: TRBV15
D: TRBD1

DNA: TGTGCCAGCAGTGAAGCGGGTCGGACCACCGGGGCTTTCTTT
CDR3: CASSEAGRTTGAFF
size: NA
J: TRBJ1-1
V: TRBV2
D: NA

DNA: TGTGCCAGCAGTCCCCCCCTAAACAGGGCCCTAACTCGGCCCCAGCATTTT
CDR3: CASSPPLNRALTRPQHF
size: NA
J: TRBJ1-5
V: TRBV6-2/TRBV6-3
D: NA

DNA: TGCAGCGTTGAAGGGGGGGAGAGGGAGACCCAGTACTTC
CDR3: CSVEGGERETQYF
size: NA
J: TRBJ2-5
V: TRBV29-1
D: NA

DNA: TGTGCCAGCAGCTTAAACCTTGGTAGCGGGAGAGGGGTGCCCAATGAGCAGTTCTTC
CDR3: CASSLNLGSGRGVPNEQFF
size: NA
J: TRBJ2-1
V: TRBV11-2
D: TRBD2

DNA: TGCGCCAGCAGCTTGGTGGGACAGGGGGCGAATGAGCAGTTCTTC
CDR3: CASSLVGQGANEQFF
size: few
J: TRBJ2-1
V: TRBV5-1
D: TRBD1

DNA: TGTGCCAGCAGTGACCCTCAGGGGGATGGTGAAAAACTGTTTTTT
CDR3: CASSDPQGDGEKLFF
size: NA
J: TRBJ1-4
V: TRBV25-1
D: TRBD1

DNA: TGTGCCAGCACTCCAGTTTCTAGCACAGATACGCAGTATTTT
CDR3: CASTPVSSTDTQYF
size: few
J: TRBJ2-3
V: TRBV2
D: NA

DNA: TGCGCCAGCAGCTTGGTGGGGACAGGGAACTATGGCTACACCTTC
CDR3: CASSLVGTGNYGYTF
size: few
J: TRBJ1-2
V: TRBV5-1
D: TRBD1